The 25 T cell receptor beta chains presented below share a single source sample, sequenced in a study of pediatric ulcerative colitis. One to two pinch biopsies were taken from the rectum during colonoscopy. Clones were sequenced by immunoSEQ multiplex PCR, and TCRdb holds only the in-frame ones, with some missing. The sample holds 35,000 or so clones, roughly 72% seen once. The sample consisted of gut tissue. These receptors came from a boy aged 5-17 years with moderate ulcerative colitis.

The chain uses TRBV6-1 and TRBJ1-2, with a weak D call TRBD1 (6 bases). Deletions cut 1 base from V and 8 bases from J, with 14 bases between. Germline CDR1 MNHNS, CDR2 SASEGT. The CDR3 runs 14 residues. The DNA of the CDR3 is TGTGCCAGCAGTGAAGGTGTAAACAGGGACGGCTACACCTTC. Its protein is CASSEGVNRDGYTF.

This clone was detected only a few times. The rearrangement joins TRBV5-1 to TRBJ1-2; TRBD1 agrees at 12 bases. Germline V lookup: CDR1 SGHRS, CDR2 YFSETQ. Trimming took 0 bases from V and 8 from J; bases not matched to a gene: 5. The CDR3 is made up of 15 amino acids. CDR3 sequence: CASSLAGDRGLGYTF. CDR3 bases: TGCGCCAGCAGCTTGGCTGGGGACAGGGGGCTAGGCTACACCTTC.

The chain recombines TRBV7-9 with TRBJ1-2, with 8 bases fitting TRBD1. Germline V gene sequence: CDR1 SEHNR, CDR2 FQNEAQ (reference sequence). The trim removed 1 base at V and 4 bases at J, leaving 8 bases unmatched. CDR3 length equals 16 residues. As DNA, the CDR3 is TGTGCCAGCAGCTTAGGCCGGACAGGGTTGGGCTATGGCTACACCTTC. It is translated as CASSLGRTGLGYGYTF.

The chain joins TRBV7-2 to TRBJ2-1; 8 nucleotides match TRBD2. Losses at the gene ends were 4 bases for V and 4 bases for J; bases not matched to a gene: 6. Per germline, CDR1 SGHTA and CDR2 FQGNSA. The CDR3 runs 15 residues. CDR3 nucleotides: TGTGCCAGCAGCTACCTTAGCGGGATTTACAATGAGCAGTTCTTC. Translated: CASSYLSGIYNEQFF. The full variable domain, in which reference TRBV7-2 and TRBJ2-1 provide the parts outside the CDR3, is GAGVSQSPSNKVTEKGKDVELRCDPISGHTALYWYRQSLGQGLEFLIYFQGNSAPDKSGLPSDRFSAERTGGSVSTLTIQRTQQEDSAVYLCASSYLSGIYNEQFFGPGTRLTVL.

The CDR3 spells CASSPQEGVYGYTF. CDR3 bases: TGTGCCAGCAGCCCGCAGGAGGGTGTCTATGGCTACACCTTC. The chain has TRBV9 and TRBJ1-2; D not certain. Germline V lookup: CDR1 SGDLS, CDR2 YYNGEE. Trimming cost V 4 bases and J 4 bases, with 14 bases left between them. CDR3 length: 14 amino acids. Supplemented by reference TRBV9 and TRBJ1-2, the full variable domain reads DSGVTQTPKHLITATGQRVTLRCSPRSGDLSVYWYQQSLDQGLQFLIQYYNGEERAKGNILERFSAQQFPDLHSELNLSSLELGDSALYFCASSPQEGVYGYTFGSGTRLTVV.

The chain employs TRBV27 and TRBJ1-4; D may be TRBD1 (5 bases). V dropped 5 bases and J dropped 4 bases, with 14 bases sitting between them. The CDR3 is 15 residues long. The germline V gene has CDR1 MNHEY and CDR2 SMNVEV (reference sequence). DNA of the CDR3: TGTGCCAGCAGTCCACAGGACGGACTTAATGAAAAACTGTTTTTT. Protein product: CASSPQDGLNEKLFF.

The rearrangement uses TRBV7-8 and TRBJ1-5; a weak D match, TRBD1 (5 bases). The CDR3 runs 17 residues. Looked up from germline, CDR1 is SGHVS and CDR2 is FQNEAQ. V lost 4 bases to trimming and J lost 0 bases, with 16 bases between them. The CDR3 here is CASSSARGIDSNQPQHF. CDR3 sequence (DNA): TGTGCCAGCAGCTCGGCCCGGGGCATCGATAGCAATCAGCCCCAGCATTTT. The full variable domain, completed using reference TRBV7-8 and TRBJ1-5, is GAGVSQSPRYKVAKRGQDVALRCDPISGHVSLFWYQQALGQGPEFLTYFQNEAQLDKSGLPSDRFFAERPEGSVSTLKIQRTQQEDSAVYLCASSSARGIDSNQPQHFGDGTRLSIL.

This clone occurred once. The V and J genes are TRBV15 and TRBJ2-7; 11 bases agree with TRBD1. The germline CDR1 and CDR2 sequences are LNHNV and YYDKDF (reference sequence). CDR3 length: 16 amino acids. With V trimmed by 5 bases and J by 1 base, 7 bases remained unmatched. DNA of the CDR3: TGTGCCACCAGCCAGGGACAGGGGGACCCGTCCTACGAGCAGTACTTC. This translates into CATSQGQGDPSYEQYF.

Concerning this clone itself: Other nucleotide sequences in the sample specify the same CDR3. This chain uses TRBV7-9 with TRBJ1-1; D is unclear. The CDR3 runs 13 residues. V was pared by 4 bases and J by 1 base, with 7 bases between. Germline V CDR1 and CDR2: SEHNR, FQNEAQ (reference sequence). CDR3 bases: TGTGCCAGCAGCTATACAGCGAACACTGAAGCTTTCTTT. This gives the protein CASSYTANTEAFF.

This clone appeared a single time. The chain is built from TRBV4-1 and TRBJ2-1, with TRBD2 identical over 13 bases. The CDR3 covers 17 residues. Germline V gene lookup returns CDR1 MGHRA and CDR2 YSYEKL. J gave up 6 bases and V 3 bases, and 8 bases lay outside the gene matches. The CDR3 coding sequence is TGCGCCAGCAGCCACCCCCGGAGGACTAGCGGGAGCAATGAGCAGTTCTTC. Its protein is CASSHPRRTSGSNEQFF.

The rearrangement links TRBV7-6 to TRBJ1-3, with D possibly being TRBD1 (5 bases). Germline V gives CDR1 SGHVS, CDR2 FNYEAQ. The V and J ends lost 3 bases and 4 bases respectively, with 16 bases between them. The CDR3 has 16 amino acids. Written as DNA, the CDR3 is TGTGCCAGCAGCTTGAACATCGGGGGTCAAGGAAACACCATATATTTT. This sequence encodes CASSLNIGGQGNTIYF.

The chain carries TRBV7-2 and TRBJ2-3; D call uncertain. V lost 5 bases and J 2 bases, leaving 11 bases between the germline ends. From germline, CDR1 is SGHTA and CDR2 FQGNSA. The CDR3 length is 14 residues. CDR3: CASSGRTSTDTQYF. In DNA form, the CDR3 reads TGTGCCAGCAGCGGCAGGACCTCCACAGATACGCAGTATTTT.

The CDR3 nucleotides read TGTGCCAGCAGCCCCGGGACCTACCTCCTCAAAAACATTCAGTACTTC. This codes for CASSPGTYLLKNIQYF. The chain links TRBV11-3 to TRBJ2-4; perhaps D is TRBD1 or TRBD2 (5 bases each). Trimming removed 5 bases from V and 3 bases from J, with 17 bases in between. Germline V gives CDR1 SGHNT, CDR2 YENEEA. The CDR3 is 16 amino acids.

This chain joins TRBV10-1 and TRBJ2-1; D is unclear. V lost 0 bases and J lost 9, with 9 bases in between. Germline lookup yields CDR1 WNHNN and CDR2 SYGVQD (reference sequence). The CDR3 runs to 13 residues. The CDR3 region is CASSESLWGEQFF. DNA for the CDR3: TGCGCCAGCAGTGAGTCGTTGTGGGGTGAGCAGTTCTTC.

The chain is built from TRBV5-6 and TRBJ2-1; D remains unclear. Between the trimmed V and J ends, which lost 7 bases and 8 bases, there was a span of 10 bases. The CDR3 is made up of 11 amino acids. CDR1 and CDR2 from the germline V gene are SGHDT and YYEEEE. This CDR3 reads CASQRMHEQFF. CDR3 DNA: TGTGCCAGCCAGAGGATGCATGAGCAGTTCTTC.

This chain links TRBV19 with TRBJ1-2; D gene ambiguous. Germline CDR1 LNHDA, CDR2 SQIVND (reference sequence). Trimming stripped 3 bases from V and 4 bases from J, with 15 bases between. This CDR3 region has 15 residues. CDR3 DNA sequence: TGTGCCAGTAGTATCAATACCGGGGTCGTCTATGGCTACACCTTC. Translating gives CASSINTGVVYGYTF.

This clone has a handful of counts. The chain carries TRBV7-2 and TRBJ2-1; perhaps TRBD1 as D (6 bases). The CDR3 runs 16 residues. The ends were cut back, 1 base at V and 1 base at J, with 11 bases in the middle. Germline V gene lookup returns CDR1 SGHTA and CDR2 FQGNSA. Written as DNA, the CDR3 is TGTGCCAGCAGCTTAGACAGGGATTTATCCTACAATGAGCAGTTCTTC. Translation gives CASSLDRDLSYNEQFF.

The chain is built from TRBV11-2 and TRBJ2-5; 11 bases are shared with TRBD2. J gave up 1 base and V 0 bases, and 7 bases lay outside the gene matches. The germline CDR1 and CDR2 sequences are SGHAT and FQNNGV. The CDR3 extends over 18 amino acids. CDR3 nucleotide sequence: TGTGCCAGCAGCTTAGATGTAGCGGGAGGGCCTCGCCAAGAGACCCAGTACTTC. It codes for CASSLDVAGGPRQETQYF.

The rearrangement uses TRBV28 and TRBJ2-7, with 11 bases fitting TRBD2. This CDR3 contains 17 residues. The germline V gene has CDR1 MDHEN and CDR2 SYDVKM. Trimming took 3 bases from V and 3 from J; bases not matched to a gene: 10. The CDR3 DNA sequence: TGTGCCAGCAGTTTGGGGCTAGCGGGAGGTGGAAGCTACGAGCAGTACTTC. It codes for CASSLGLAGGGSYEQYF.

V gene TRBV10-3 combines with J gene TRBJ1-2; the match to TRBD1 covers 7 bases. CDR3 length: 16 amino acids. The trim removed 0 bases at V and 8 bases at J, leaving 12 bases unmatched. Per germline, CDR1 ENHRY and CDR2 SYGVKD. Here the CDR3 reads CAISESRDSAVAGYTF. The CDR3 DNA is TGTGCCATCAGTGAGTCACGGGACAGCGCTGTTGCGGGCTACACCTTC.

V is TRBV6-8 and J is TRBJ1-1; TRBD1 aligns across 8 bases. The CDR3 totals 16 residues. The germline V gene encodes CDR1 MNHGY and CDR2 SAAAGT. Trimming removed 0 bases from V and 3 bases from J; junction bases left unmatched: 6. The CDR3 sequence: CASSYSPNRGDTEAFF. For the CDR3, the DNA is TGTGCCAGCAGTTACTCGCCTAACAGGGGGGACACTGAAGCTTTCTTT.

This clone was seen more than once but under ten times. The chain employs TRBV4-1 and TRBJ2-5; D unclear. Germline assignment: CDR1 MGHRA and CDR2 YSYEKL. V was cut by 0 bases and J by 7 bases, with 15 bases left in between. The length of the CDR3 is 15 residues. CDR3 sequence: CASSQESATQRTQYF. CDR3 coding DNA: TGCGCCAGCAGCCAAGAGTCCGCCACCCAGAGGACCCAGTACTTC.

The V gene is TRBV6-1, the J gene TRBJ2-5; 7 nucleotides align to TRBD1. The last part of the DNA fits TRBJ2-7 better; the J call may be wrong. The CDR3 contains 15 residues. Germline CDR1 and CDR2: MNHNS and SASEGT. The CDR3 loop is CASSPTTGAIYEQYF. In DNA, the CDR3 is TGTGCCAGCAGCCCTACTACAGGGGCGATATACGAGCAGTACTTC.

J is TRBJ1-2 and V is TRBV14, with 7 bases identical to TRBD1. Per the germline V gene, CDR1 is SGHDN and CDR2 is FVKESK. V lost 4 bases and J lost 5; bases outside the gene matches: 10. The CDR3 loop spans 15 amino acids. The DNA of the CDR3 is TGTGCCAGCAGCCCAGGACAGGTGCATTATTATGGCTACACCTTC. Translation gives CASSPGQVHYYGYTF.

The rearrangement links TRBV9 to TRBJ1-2; TRBD1 agrees at 7 bases. This CDR3 region has 18 residues. Losses at the gene ends were 3 bases for V and 8 bases for J; bases not matched to a gene: 22. Germline assignment: CDR1 SGDLS and CDR2 YYNGEE. CDR3 nucleotide sequence: TGTGCCAGCAGCGACCCCCGGGGGCGCGACAGGGTGGCGGAAGGCTACACCTTC. This gives the protein CASSDPRGRDRVAEGYTF.